This T cell receptor beta chain was observed in a study of T cells in Graves' hyperthyroidism and ophthalmopathy. The table lists this clonotype with many counts. What it binds is not known. Amplification targeted TCR beta CDR3 regions from RNA transcripts. HTBI primers were the set used in a first-round RT-PCR of the TCR CDR3. TCRdb called the multiplex PCR reads again in MiXCR, with one record for every CDR3 protein. The data contain hundreds of thousands of distinct CDR3 sequences, 45% of them singletons. Points from the study as a whole: Expanded thyroid clonotypes (above 0.001) were mostly also found in blood. Ophthalmopathy onset followed model prediction by a median around six months.

This TCR was sampled from an adult man with Graves' disease, either hyperthyroidism or ophthalmopathy (not recorded which). Input material: peripheral blood or thyroid tissue (not recorded which).

CDR3 coding DNA: TGTGCCAGCACGGAGGACAGGGTTGACGGCTACACCTTC. Amino acid sequence: CASTEDRVDGYTF. The chain links TRBV2 to TRBJ1-2; 8 bases align to TRBD1. CDR1 and CDR2 from the germline V gene are SNHLY and FYNNEI. The CDR3 spans 13 residues. J was trimmed by 8 bases and V by 7 bases; bases with no gene match: 9.